One and the same sample provided the 26 T cell receptor beta chains below, sequenced in a study of T cells after yellow fever vaccination. TCRdb analysed the 5' RACE reads with MiXCR anew, one entry per CDR3 protein. The sample has tens of thousands of distinct CDR3 sequences, about 14% seen once. This material consisted of CD8+ T cells not binding an NS4B(214-222) dextramer, sorted from PBMCs, taken 21 days after the first yellow fever vaccination. The receptors stem from a young man who received the YFV17D yellow fever vaccine.

The chain carries TRBV15 and TRBJ2-7, with 7 bases identical to TRBD2. The length of the CDR3 is 16 residues. Germline CDR1 and CDR2: LNHNV and YYDKDF (reference sequence). Trimming removed 3 bases from V and 2 bases from J; junction bases left unmatched: 10. The chain's CDR3 is CATSSSSSGQAYEQYF. CDR3 DNA: TGTGCCACCAGCAGCTCGTCTAGCGGACAAGCCTACGAGCAGTACTTC.

This clonotype came up a few times. This chain connects TRBV5-6 to TRBJ1-6; D is undetermined. Trimming took off 1 base at V and 5 bases at J, with 7 bases between the two ends. The CDR3 consists of 14 residues. CDR1 and CDR2 (germline): SGHDT, YYEEEE. The CDR3 reads CASSLRPDNSPLHF. In DNA form, the CDR3 reads TGTGCCAGCAGCTTGAGACCTGATAATTCACCCCTCCACTTT.

This clonotype was seen a handful of times. The J gene is TRBJ2-7, the V gene TRBV6-5; D is uncertain. From germline, CDR1 is MNHEY and CDR2 SVGAGI. The CDR3 has 14 residues. Trimming shortened V by 2 bases and J by 2 bases, and 10 bases separated the two germline ends. The CDR3 reads CASSYGGSAYEQYF. CDR3 nucleotide sequence: TGTGCCAGCAGTTACGGTGGATCAGCCTACGAGCAGTACTTC.

This clonotype has more than one count but fewer than ten. V usage is TRBV20-1 and J usage is TRBJ1-2; unclear D gene. Germline V gene lookup returns CDR1 DFQATT and CDR2 SNEGSKA (reference sequence). Trimming removed 0 bases at V and 1 base at J, with 6 bases between. This CDR3 has 13 amino acids. This CDR3 is CSARDEYNYGYTF. The DNA of the CDR3 is TGCAGTGCTAGAGATGAATATAACTATGGCTACACCTTC.

This clonotype was seen more than once but under ten times. CDR3 amino acids: CASRPTLFEKLFF. The CDR3 DNA reads TGTGCCAGCAGGCCGACATTGTTTGAAAAACTGTTTTTT. The rearrangement links TRBV6-1 to TRBJ1-4; D remains ambiguous. The CDR3 covers 13 residues. Deletions cut 6 bases from V and 7 bases from J, with 12 bases between. CDR1 MNHNS and CDR2 SASEGT come from the germline V gene.

This clonotype was found a few times. V and J are TRBV28 and TRBJ2-7; D gene ambiguous. V was cut by 4 bases and J by 1 base, with 11 bases left in between. CDR1 is MDHEN and CDR2 is SYDVKM in the germline V gene. The CDR3 consists of 14 residues. CDR3 residues: CASSSGSYSYEQYV. The CDR3 region has the DNA TGTGCCAGCAGTTCCGGGTCGTATTCCTACGAGCAGTACGTC.

This clonotype has just a few counts. The chain is built from TRBV5-5 and TRBJ2-5; D is uncertain. V was trimmed by 4 bases and J by 4 bases, leaving 17 bases between them. Germline CDR1 is SGHKS and CDR2 is YYEKEE (reference sequence). The CDR3 spans 15 residues. The CDR3 is CASSPSEGPLETQYF. CDR3 coding DNA: TGTGCCAGCAGCCCCTCGGAAGGGCCACTAGAGACCCAGTACTTC. The whole variable domain, remainder taken from reference TRBV5-5 and TRBJ2-5, is DAGVTQSPTHLIKTRGQQVTLRCSPISGHKSVSWYQQVLGQGPQFIFQYYEKEERGRGNFPDRFSARQFPNYSSELNVNALLLGDSALYLCASSPSEGPLETQYFGPGTRLLVL.

In this sample, this clonotype turned up many times. The J gene is TRBJ1-1, the V gene TRBV5-1; D is uncertain. The CDR3 is 16 amino acids. CDR1 and CDR2 (germline): SGHRS, YFSETQ. V lost 2 bases to trimming and J lost 2 bases, with 16 bases between them. The CDR3 sequence is CASSFVRLQGNTEAFF. As DNA, the CDR3 is TGCGCCAGCAGCTTTGTCAGGCTCCAAGGAAACACTGAAGCTTTCTTT.

This clonotype was observed a handful of times. The rearrangement uses TRBV21-1 and TRBJ2-7; the table gives TRBD1 as D, unverified against the DNA. TRBV21-1 is a pseudogene locus. This CDR3 contains 16 residues. The CDR3: CASSLHRDRRVYEQYV. CDR3 DNA sequence: TGTGCCAGCAGCCTACACCGGGACAGGCGAGTCTACGAGCAGTACGTC.

This clonotype turned up a few times. The chain is built from TRBV4-1 and TRBJ2-2; D gene ambiguous. V lost 5 bases and J lost 1, with 8 bases in between. This CDR3 contains 14 residues. The germline gives CDR1 MGHRA, CDR2 YSYEKL. CDR3: CASSFRGNTGELFF. As DNA, the CDR3 is TGCGCCAGCAGCTTCCGAGGGAACACCGGGGAGCTGTTTTTT.

The rearrangement links TRBV7-6 to TRBJ2-3; D is undetermined. The CDR3 runs 13 residues. The germline gives CDR1 SGHVS, CDR2 FNYEAQ. V was trimmed by 4 bases and J by 2 bases, leaving 7 bases between them. The CDR3 loop reads CASSWAHTDTQYF. In DNA form, the CDR3 reads TGTGCCAGCAGCTGGGCACACACAGATACGCAGTATTTT.

This clonotype was detected ten times or more. The chain combines TRBV7-6 with TRBJ2-3; unclear D gene. CDR3 size: 13 residues. Germline V gene sequence: CDR1 SGHVS, CDR2 FNYEAQ. V lost 6 bases and J 2 bases, leaving 9 bases between the germline ends. CDR3 sequence: CASSSDNTDTQYF. The CDR3 DNA follows: TGTGCCAGCAGTTCCGACAACACAGATACGCAGTATTTT.

This clonotype was counted between two and nine times. This chain links TRBV27 with TRBJ1-2; 7 bases agree with TRBD1. CDR1 and CDR2 from the germline V gene are MNHEY and SMNVEV (reference sequence). Trimming at V came to 0 bases and at J to 5 bases, leaving 0 bases not matched to a gene. The CDR3 contains 13 residues. The CDR3 sequence: CASSLSTGYGYTF. The CDR3 bases are TGTGCCAGCAGTTTATCGACAGGGTATGGCTACACCTTC.

At least ten counts were recorded for this clonotype. The V call is TRBV7-2, the J call TRBJ2-3, with unresolved D. Deletions cut 4 bases from V and 1 base from J, with 12 bases between. Germline V lookup: CDR1 SGHTA, CDR2 FQGNSA. The CDR3 is 15 residues long. The CDR3 sequence is CASSSDSMGTDTQYF. CDR3 nucleotides: TGTGCCAGCAGCTCCGATAGCATGGGCACAGATACGCAGTATTTT.

The genes are TRBV29-1 and TRBJ2-3; TRBD1 might be the D (5 bases). The CDR3 has 15 amino acids. V was pared by 1 base and J by 1 base, with 12 bases between. The germline CDR1 and CDR2 sequences are SQVTM and ANQGSEA. The CDR3 is CSVEARAVGTDTQYF. The CDR3 DNA sequence: TGCAGCGTTGAAGCCAGGGCAGTGGGCACAGATACGCAGTATTTT.

The chain combines TRBV5-1 with TRBJ2-3; 8 positions agree with TRBD1. CDR3 length equals 14 residues. Germline assignment: CDR1 SGHRS and CDR2 YFSETQ. J lost 2 bases, V lost 2 bases, and 1 base had no gene match. For the CDR3, the DNA is TGCGCCAGCAGCTTCAGGGGGCCCACAGATACGCAGTATTTT. This gives the protein CASSFRGPTDTQYF.

The chain combines TRBV12-3 or TRBV12-4 with TRBJ2-1; 10 bases fit TRBD1. This CDR3 has 15 amino acids. The J segment lost 5 bases and the V segment lost 5 bases, leaving 6 bases of the junction unmatched. Written as DNA, the CDR3 is TGTGCCAGCAGTCAAGGGACAGGGGTTCACAATGAGCAGTTCTTC. It encodes CASSQGTGVHNEQFF.

This chain uses TRBV19 with TRBJ1-1; no reliable D call. Germline CDR1 reads LNHDA; CDR2 reads SQIVND (reference sequence). Deletions cut 6 bases from V and 0 bases from J, with 17 bases between. The CDR3 is made up of 16 amino acids. The CDR3 protein is CASSPAGRQLNTEAFF. Written as DNA, the CDR3 is TGTGCCAGTAGCCCAGCGGGGAGACAACTGAACACTGAAGCTTTCTTT.

This clonotype was seen many times. This rearrangement joins TRBV5-1 to TRBJ2-7; D not resolved. This CDR3 contains 14 residues. Germline CDR1 SGHRS, CDR2 YFSETQ. With 1 base removed from V and 4 bases from J, the gap between germline ends came to 12 bases. This CDR3 reads CASSLQTGQYEQYF. CDR3 bases: TGCGCCAGCAGCTTGCAAACCGGGCAATACGAGCAGTACTTC. Complete variable domain (other parts from reference TRBV5-1 and TRBJ2-7): KAGVTQTPRYLIKTRGQQVTLSCSPISGHRSVSWYQQTPGQGLQFLFEYFSETQRNKGNFPGRFSGRQFSNSRSEMNVSTLELGDSALYLCASSLQTGQYEQYFGPGTRLTVT.

This sequence joins TRBV9 and TRBJ1-6; perhaps TRBD1 as D (5 bases). CDR3 size: 14 residues. The V gene's germline CDR1 is SGDLS and CDR2 YYNGEE. The ends were cut back, 2 bases at V and 4 bases at J, with 7 bases in the middle. DNA for the CDR3: TGTGCCAGCAGCGTGGGGGGGTATAATTCACCCCTCCACTTT. This sequence encodes CASSVGGYNSPLHF. Variable domain in full (rest from reference TRBV9 and TRBJ1-6): DSGVTQTPKHLITATGQRVTLRCSPRSGDLSVYWYQQSLDQGLQFLIQYYNGEERAKGNILERFSAQQFPDLHSELNLSSLELGDSALYFCASSVGGYNSPLHFGNGTRLTVT.

This clonotype was observed many times. The rearrangement uses TRBV6-2 or TRBV6-3 and TRBJ2-7; D might be TRBD1 (6 bases). This CDR3 is 17 amino acids long. Looked up from germline, CDR1 is MNHEY and CDR2 is SVGEGT. Trimming took 5 bases from V and 1 from J, leaving 21 bases between them. The CDR3 spells CASSEPGQGFASYEQYV. The CDR3 DNA reads as TGTGCCAGCAGTGAACCGGGACAAGGTTTTGCTTCCTACGAGCAGTACGTC.

CDR3 bases: TGTGCCAGCAGCCCAGCGGGGGGTTACAATGAGCAGTTCTTC. As protein: CASSPAGGYNEQFF. The chain joins TRBV6-1 to TRBJ2-1, with 9 bases lining up with TRBD2. V was pared by 6 bases and J by 4 bases, with 4 bases of the junction left unmatched. Germline V gene data show CDR1 as MNHNS and CDR2 as SASEGT. The CDR3 is 14 amino acids.

The chain links TRBV7-9 to TRBJ2-5; D is perhaps TRBD1 (6 bases). Germline V lookup: CDR1 SEHNR, CDR2 FQNEAQ (reference sequence). CDR3 size: 14 residues. Between the trimmed V and J ends, which lost 1 base and 7 bases, there was a span of 13 bases. CDR3 loop: CASSLDREVGTQYF. CDR3 sequence (DNA): TGTGCCAGCAGCTTAGACAGGGAAGTTGGGACCCAGTACTTC.

The rearrangement uses TRBV4-1 and TRBJ2-5; TRBD2 aligns across 8 bases. Unmatched junction bases numbered 16, after V lost 4 bases and J lost 6 bases. Germline assignment: CDR1 MGHRA and CDR2 YSYEKL. The CDR3 covers 17 residues. As DNA, the CDR3 is TGCGCCAGCAGCCCGGGTGAGCGGGGGCAAGGTTGGAAGACCCAGTACTTC. Its translation is CASSPGERGQGWKTQYF.

The sample holds a few counts of this clonotype. The V and J genes are TRBV25-1 and TRBJ1-2; D may be TRBD1 (5 bases). V lost 6 bases and J 3 bases, leaving 17 bases between the germline ends. This CDR3 region has 15 residues. Germline CDR1 reads MGHDK; CDR2 reads SYGVNS. CDR3 residues: CASSIVGAPDYGYTF. The DNA for the CDR3 is TGTGCCAGCAGCATAGTAGGGGCCCCGGACTATGGCTACACCTTC.

This clonotype was seen a few times. The chain's CDR3 is CASSPSGGSGELFF. CDR3 nucleotide sequence: TGTGCCAGTAGTCCCTCCGGAGGATCCGGGGAGCTGTTTTTT. The V and J genes are TRBV19 and TRBJ2-2, with a possible D match to TRBD2 (5 bases). CDR1 and CDR2 (germline): LNHDA, SQIVND (reference sequence). Trimming took 5 bases from V and 6 from J, leaving 13 bases between them. The CDR3 length is 14 residues.